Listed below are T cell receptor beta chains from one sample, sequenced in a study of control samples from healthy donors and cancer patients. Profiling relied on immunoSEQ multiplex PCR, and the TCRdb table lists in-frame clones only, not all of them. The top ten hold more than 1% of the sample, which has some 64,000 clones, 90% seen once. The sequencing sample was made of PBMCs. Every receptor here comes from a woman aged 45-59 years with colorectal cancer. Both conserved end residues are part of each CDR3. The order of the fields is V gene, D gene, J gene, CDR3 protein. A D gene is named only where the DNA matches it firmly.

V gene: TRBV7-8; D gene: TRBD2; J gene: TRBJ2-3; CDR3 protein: CASSFSGTSGTDTQYF
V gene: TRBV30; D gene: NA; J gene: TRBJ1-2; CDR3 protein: CAWSVIMGNGYTF
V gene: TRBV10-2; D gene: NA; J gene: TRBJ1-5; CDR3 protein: CASSDLYQPQHF
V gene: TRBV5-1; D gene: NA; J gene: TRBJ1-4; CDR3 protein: CASRGQEKLFF
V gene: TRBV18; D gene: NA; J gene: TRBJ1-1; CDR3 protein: CASSPGRSYTEAFF
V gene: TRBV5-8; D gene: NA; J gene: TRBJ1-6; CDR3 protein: CASSKRTVSGAPLHF
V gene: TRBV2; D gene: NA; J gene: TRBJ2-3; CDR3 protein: CASSRDGSTDTQYF
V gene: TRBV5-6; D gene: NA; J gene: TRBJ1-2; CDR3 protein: CASSLAGPGILYGYTF
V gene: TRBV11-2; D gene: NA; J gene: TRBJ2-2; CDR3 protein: CASSLSRNTGELFF
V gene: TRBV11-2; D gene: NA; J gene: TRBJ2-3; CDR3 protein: CASSLFQSFTDTQYF
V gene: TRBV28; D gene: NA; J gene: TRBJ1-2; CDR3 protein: CASSLGSRNGGYTF
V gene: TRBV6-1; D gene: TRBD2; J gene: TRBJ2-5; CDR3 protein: CASSEARLAGSRAETQYF
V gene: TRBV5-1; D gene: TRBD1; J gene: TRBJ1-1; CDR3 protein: CASSLGQGAVLDTEAFF
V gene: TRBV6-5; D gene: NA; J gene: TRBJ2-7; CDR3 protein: CASSSGVEDTYEQYF
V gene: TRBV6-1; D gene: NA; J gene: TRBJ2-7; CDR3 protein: CASSDAISYEQYF
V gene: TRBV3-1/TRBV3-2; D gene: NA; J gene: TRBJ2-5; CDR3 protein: CASSQGSWGQETQYF
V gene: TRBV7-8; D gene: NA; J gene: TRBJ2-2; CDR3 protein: CASSLAGGAVNTGELFF
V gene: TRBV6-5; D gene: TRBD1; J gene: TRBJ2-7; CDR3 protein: CASSVRQGATYEQYF
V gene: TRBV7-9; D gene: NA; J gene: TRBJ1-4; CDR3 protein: CASSLSLTPGETTNEKLFF
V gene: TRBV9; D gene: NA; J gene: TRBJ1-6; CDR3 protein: CASSVGDSDSPLHF
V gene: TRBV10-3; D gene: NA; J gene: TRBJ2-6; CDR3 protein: CAISRQAGANVLTF
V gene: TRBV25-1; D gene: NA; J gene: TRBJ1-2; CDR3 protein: CASRSGVSGYGYTF
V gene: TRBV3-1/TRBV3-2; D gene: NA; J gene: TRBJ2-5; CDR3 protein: CASSQAEIAVHQETQYF
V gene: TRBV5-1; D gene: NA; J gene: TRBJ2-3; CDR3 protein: CASSLETDTQYF
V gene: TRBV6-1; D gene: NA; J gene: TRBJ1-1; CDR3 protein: CASSERGGWGAGEAFF
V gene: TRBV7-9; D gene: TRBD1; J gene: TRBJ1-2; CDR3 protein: CAIGTGDTNMYGYTF
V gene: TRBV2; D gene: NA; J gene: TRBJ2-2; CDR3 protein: CASGMGTGELFF
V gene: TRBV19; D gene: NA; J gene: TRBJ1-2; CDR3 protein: CASSRRWGISNYGYTF
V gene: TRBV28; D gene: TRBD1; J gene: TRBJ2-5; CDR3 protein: CASSRTGEETQYF
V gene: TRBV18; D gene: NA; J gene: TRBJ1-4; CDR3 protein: CASSPAGANEKLFF
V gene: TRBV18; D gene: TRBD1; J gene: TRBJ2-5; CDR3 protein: CASSPLGTGSFETQYF
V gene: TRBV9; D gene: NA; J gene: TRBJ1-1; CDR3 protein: CASSVAPTGNTEAFF
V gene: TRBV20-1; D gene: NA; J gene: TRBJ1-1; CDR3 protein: CSAISATEAFF
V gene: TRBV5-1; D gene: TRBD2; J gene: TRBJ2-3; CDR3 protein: CASSPRVAGLSDTQYF
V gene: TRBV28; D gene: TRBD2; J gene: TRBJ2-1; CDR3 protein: CASIRGRALHEQFF
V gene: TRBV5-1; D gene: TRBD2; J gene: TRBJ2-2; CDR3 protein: CASSIQREAGELFF
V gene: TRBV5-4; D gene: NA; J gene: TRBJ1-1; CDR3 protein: CASSLGSAGPWNTEAFF
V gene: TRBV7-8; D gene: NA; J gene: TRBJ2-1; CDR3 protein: CASSLGSTDREQFF
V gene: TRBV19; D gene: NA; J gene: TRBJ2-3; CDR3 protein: CASSIGRPIPTDTQYF
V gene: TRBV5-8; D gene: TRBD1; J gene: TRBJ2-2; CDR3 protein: CASSVGTANTGELFF
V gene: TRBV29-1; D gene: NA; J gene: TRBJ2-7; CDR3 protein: CSGGSGTSLEQYF
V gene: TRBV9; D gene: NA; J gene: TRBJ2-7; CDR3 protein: CASSVLDSNSYEQYF
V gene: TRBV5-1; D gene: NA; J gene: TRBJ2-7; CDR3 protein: CASSLELGTYEQYF
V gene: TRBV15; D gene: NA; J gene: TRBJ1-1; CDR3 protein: CATSLGYGGRFKEDTEAFF